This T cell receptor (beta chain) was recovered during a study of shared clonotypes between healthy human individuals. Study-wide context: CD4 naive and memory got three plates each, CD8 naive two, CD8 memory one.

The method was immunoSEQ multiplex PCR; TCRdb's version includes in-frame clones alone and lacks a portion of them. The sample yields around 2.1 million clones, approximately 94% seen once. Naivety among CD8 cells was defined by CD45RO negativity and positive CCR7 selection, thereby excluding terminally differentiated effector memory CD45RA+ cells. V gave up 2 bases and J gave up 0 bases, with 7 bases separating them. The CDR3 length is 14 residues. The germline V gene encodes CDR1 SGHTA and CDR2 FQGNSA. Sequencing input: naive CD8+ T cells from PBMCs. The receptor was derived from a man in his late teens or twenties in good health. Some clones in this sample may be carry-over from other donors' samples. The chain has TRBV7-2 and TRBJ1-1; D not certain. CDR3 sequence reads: CASSLTSVNTEAFF. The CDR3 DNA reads TGTGCCAGCAGCTTAACGTCCGTGAACACTGAAGCTTTCTTT.